The rows below give T cell receptor beta chains drawn from one sample of a study of OX40 agonist ivuxolimab in advanced cancers. The protocol was immunoSEQ multiplex PCR, while the TCRdb copy is restricted to in-frame clones and leaves out a portion. The data show 100,000 or so clones, 80% to 90% seen once. The starting material was CD4+ or CD8+ T cells sorted from blood, obtained in a trial of the OX40 agonist ivuxolimab. These receptor sequences come from an adult with an advanced solid tumor such as melanoma, head and neck, liver or kidney cancer. Each CDR3 is given with its conserved first and last residue. The D gene is left open where the match is weak. The size of a clone is reported for some rows only, either as once, few or many, or as a class for expanded clones.

-	-	TRBV28	TRBJ1-2	CATGPGYTF	TGTGCCACAGGACCGGGGTACACCTTC
-	-	TRBV2	TRBJ2-2	CASAGAYSRIAGELFF	TGTGCCAGCGCTGGGGCGTACAGTCGGATCGCCGGGGAGCTGTTTTTT
TRBD1	-	TRBV29-1	TRBJ2-5	CSVVRDSGETQYF	TGCAGCGTAGTCCGGGACAGTGGGGAGACCCAGTACTTC
TRBD1	-	TRBV5-1	TRBJ1-1	CASSLQGSTEAFF	TGCGCCAGCAGCTTACAGGGGAGCACTGAAGCTTTCTTT
-	-	TRBV11-2	TRBJ2-2	CASSSHPSSGELFF	TGTGCCAGCAGCTCCCATCCCTCGTCCGGGGAGCTGTTTTTT
-	-	TRBV29-1	TRBJ2-1	CSVEGDKDEQFF	TGCAGCGTTGAAGGAGACAAGGATGAGCAGTTCTTC
TRBD2	-	TRBV9	TRBJ2-2	CASSVDGTSRNTGELFF	TGTGCCAGCAGCGTAGACGGGACTAGCAGAAACACCGGGGAGCTGTTTTTT
-	-	TRBV18	TRBJ2-2	CASSPLGGSETGELFF	TGTGCCAGCTCACCCCTGGGAGGCAGTGAAACCGGGGAGCTGTTTTTT
TRBD1	-	TRBV7-2	TRBJ1-5	CASSFRQGASNQPQHF	TGTGCCAGCAGCTTCCGCCAGGGGGCGAGCAATCAGCCCCAGCATTTT
-	-	TRBV5-1	TRBJ2-5	CASSLSPTAEETQYF	TGCGCCAGCAGCCTGAGCCCGACAGCGGAAGAGACCCAGTACTTC
-	-	TRBV10-3	TRBJ2-5	CAIRGTKETQYF	TGTGCCATCCGCGGGACCAAAGAGACCCAGTACTTC
TRBD2	-	TRBV11-2	TRBJ2-1	CASSFSGTSGVYNEQFF	TGTGCCAGCAGCTTCTCCGGGACTAGCGGGGTTTACAATGAGCAGTTCTTC
TRBD2	-	TRBV4-3	TRBJ2-1	CASSQEPSGSDNEQFF	TGCGCCAGCAGCCAAGAACCGAGCGGGAGTGACAATGAGCAGTTCTTC
TRBD1	-	TRBV19	TRBJ1-5	CASSPSTGGRSNQPQHF	TGTGCCAGTAGTCCCAGTACAGGGGGGAGAAGCAATCAGCCCCAGCATTTT
-	-	TRBV2	TRBJ1-1	CASSEVRDTEAFF	TGTGCCAGCAGTGAGGTCCGAGACACTGAAGCTTTCTTT
TRBD1	once	TRBV7-9	TRBJ1-4	CASSPTGPGGRSEKLFF	TGTGCCAGCAGCCCCACGGGGCCAGGGGGCAGATCTGAAAAACTGTTTTTT
TRBD1	-	TRBV5-1	TRBJ1-5	CASSWDSPNQPQHF	TGCGCCAGCAGCTGGGACAGCCCGAATCAGCCCCAGCATTTT
-	once	TRBV28	TRBJ2-1	CASSFSVNEQFF	TGTGCCAGCAGTTTCTCGGTCAATGAGCAGTTCTTC
TRBD2	-	TRBV28	TRBJ2-5	CASSLNPSGRETQYF	TGTGCCAGCAGTTTAAATCCTAGCGGGCGCGAGACCCAGTACTTC
-	-	TRBV29-1	TRBJ1-2	CSVEPGESYGYTF	TGCAGCGTTGAACCCGGGGAAAGCTATGGCTACACCTTC
-	-	TRBV2	TRBJ1-6	CASSVRFNSPLHF	TGTGCCAGCAGTGTCCGTTTCAATTCACCCCTCCACTTT
-	-	TRBV7-8	TRBJ2-1	CASSFPEVLEQFF	TGTGCCAGCAGCTTCCCCGAAGTCCTAGAGCAGTTCTTC
-	-	TRBV21-1	TRBJ2-4	CASSKERAGGVKNIQYF	TGTGCCAGCAGCAAAGAAAGAGCGGGAGGGGTCAAAAACATTCAGTACTTC
-	-	TRBV5-4	TRBJ1-1	CASSFQGFMNTEAFF	TGTGCCAGCAGTTTTCAGGGGTTTATGAACACTGAAGCTTTCTTT
TRBD1	-	TRBV5-1	TRBJ1-5	CASSYWDSSSQPQHF	TGCGCCAGCAGCTACTGGGACAGTTCAAGCCAGCCCCAGCATTTT
-	-	TRBV9	TRBJ2-2	CASSTGGANTGELFF	TGTGCCAGCAGCACCGGCGGGGCGAACACCGGGGAGCTGTTTTTT
TRBD2	-	TRBV25-1	TRBJ2-1	CASSAGREGFNEQFF	TGTGCCAGCAGTGCGGGGCGGGAGGGCTTCAATGAGCAGTTCTTC
-	once	TRBV10-3	TRBJ2-5	CAIRPTGGETQYF	TGTGCCATCAGACCAACAGGAGGAGAGACCCAGTACTTC
-	-	TRBV18	TRBJ2-6	CASFAGQTGANVLTF	TGTGCCAGCTTCGCTGGACAGACTGGGGCCAACGTCCTGACTTTC
-	-	TRBV29-1	TRBJ2-5	CSVDNRETQYF	TGCAGCGTTGATAATCGAGAGACCCAGTACTTC
-	-	TRBV11-2	TRBJ2-1	CASSLSGTYNEQFF	TGTGCCAGCAGCCTCTCCGGGACCTACAATGAGCAGTTCTTC
-	-	TRBV30	TRBJ1-1	CAWTISTEAFF	TGTGCCTGGACCATCTCCACTGAAGCTTTCTTT
TRBD2	-	TRBV11-2	TRBJ2-6	CASSRSGRGSSGANVLTF	TGTGCCAGCAGCAGAAGCGGGAGGGGCTCCTCTGGGGCCAACGTCCTGACTTTC
-	-	TRBV30	TRBJ1-2	CAWSVLGASGYTF	TGTGCCTGGAGTGTACTTGGGGCCTCGGGCTACACCTTC
-	once	TRBV15	TRBJ2-7	CATSRDGEKQYF	TGTGCCACCAGCAGAGACGGTGAGAAGCAGTACTTC
-	-	TRBV6-6	TRBJ2-7	CASSSTYEQYF	TGTGCCAGCAGTTCAACCTACGAGCAGTACTTC
-	-	TRBV5-6	TRBJ2-7	CASSRFYEQYF	TGTGCCAGCAGCCGTTTCTACGAGCAGTACTTC
TRBD2	-	TRBV19	TRBJ2-2	CASMRSAGGTTGELFF	TGTGCCAGTATGAGGTCGGCGGGAGGGACCACCGGGGAGCTGTTTTTT
TRBD1	-	TRBV29-1	TRBJ2-3	CSVVGQGTDTQYF	TGCAGCGTTGTGGGACAGGGAACAGATACGCAGTATTTT
-	-	TRBV21-1	TRBJ2-2	CASSLRRLAGGHGGTGELFF	TGTGCCAGCAGCCTCAGAAGACTAGCGGGAGGACACGGGGGAACCGGGGAGCTGTTTTTT
TRBD2	-	TRBV2	TRBJ2-7	CASPPESGGSYEQYF	TGTGCCAGCCCCCCGGAGAGCGGGGGGTCCTACGAGCAGTACTTC
-	-	TRBV7-9	TRBJ2-5	CASSQGSQETQYF	TGTGCCAGCAGTCAGGGGAGCCAAGAGACCCAGTACTTC
-	-	TRBV5-1	TRBJ1-4	CASSAAPPNEKLFF	TGCGCCAGCAGCGCCGCTCCTCCTAATGAAAAACTGTTTTTT
-	-	TRBV7-2	TRBJ1-1	CASSLHSEAFF	TGTGCCAGCAGCCTCCACAGTGAAGCTTTCTTT
-	-	TRBV7-8	TRBJ1-2	CASSPTVANYGYTF	TGTGCCAGCAGCCCGACAGTAGCTAACTATGGCTACACCTTC
TRBD2	-	TRBV19	TRBJ2-5	CASSIGLAGEETQYF	TGTGCCAGTAGTATAGGACTAGCGGGAGAAGAGACCCAGTACTTC
-	few	TRBV5-5	TRBJ1-5	CASSLLQSNQPQHF	TGTGCCAGCAGCTTGTTACAGAGCAATCAGCCCCAGCATTTT
-	once	TRBV5-6	TRBJ2-1	CASSSPTKKQFF	TGTGCCAGCAGCTCCCCAACTAAAAAGCAGTTCTTC
TRBD1	-	TRBV6-5	TRBJ1-3	CASSRDRGGNTIYF	TGTGCCAGCAGTCGGGACAGGGGGGGAAACACCATATATTTT
-	-	TRBV28	TRBJ1-2	CASSLEHSYGYTF	TGTGCCAGCAGTTTGGAACACTCATATGGCTACACCTTC
-	-	TRBV6-5	TRBJ1-5	CASSYSGVTNQPQHF	TGTGCCAGCAGTTACTCGGGGGTGACTAATCAGCCCCAGCATTTT